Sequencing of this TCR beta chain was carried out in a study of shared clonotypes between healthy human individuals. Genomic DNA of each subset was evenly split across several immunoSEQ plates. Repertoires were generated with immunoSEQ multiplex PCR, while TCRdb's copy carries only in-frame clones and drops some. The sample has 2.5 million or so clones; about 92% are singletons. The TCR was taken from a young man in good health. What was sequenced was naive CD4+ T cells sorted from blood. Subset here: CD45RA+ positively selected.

CDR3 DNA sequence: TGTGCCGATCGGAGGGAGAGGAACACCGGGGAGCTGTTTTTT. Its translation is CADRRERNTGELFF. The chain recombines TRBV7-2 with TRBJ2-2; possibly TRBD2 for D (6 bases). The CDR3 sequence is 14 residues long. CDR1 and CDR2 (germline): SGHTA, FQGNSA. Between the trimmed V and J ends, which lost 11 bases and 1 base, there was a span of 14 bases. Full variable domain (outside the CDR3, taken from reference TRBV7-2 and TRBJ2-2): GAGVSQSPSNKVTEKGKDVELRCDPISGHTALYWYRQSLGQGLEFLIYFQGNSAPDKSGLPSDRFSAERTGGSVSTLTIQRTQQEDSAVYLCADRRERNTGELFFGEGSRLTVL.